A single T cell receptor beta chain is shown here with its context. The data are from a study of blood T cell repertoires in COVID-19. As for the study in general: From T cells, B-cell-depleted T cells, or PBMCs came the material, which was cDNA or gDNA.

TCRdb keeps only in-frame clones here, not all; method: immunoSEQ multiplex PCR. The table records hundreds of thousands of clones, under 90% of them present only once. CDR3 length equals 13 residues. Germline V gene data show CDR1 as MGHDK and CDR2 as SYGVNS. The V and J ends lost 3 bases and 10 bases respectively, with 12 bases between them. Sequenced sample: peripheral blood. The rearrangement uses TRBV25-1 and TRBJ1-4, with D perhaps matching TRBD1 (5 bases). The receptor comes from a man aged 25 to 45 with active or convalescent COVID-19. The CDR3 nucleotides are TGTGCCAGCAGTGATGGGGGGTCGGGAAAACTGTTTTTT. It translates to CASSDGGSGKLFF.